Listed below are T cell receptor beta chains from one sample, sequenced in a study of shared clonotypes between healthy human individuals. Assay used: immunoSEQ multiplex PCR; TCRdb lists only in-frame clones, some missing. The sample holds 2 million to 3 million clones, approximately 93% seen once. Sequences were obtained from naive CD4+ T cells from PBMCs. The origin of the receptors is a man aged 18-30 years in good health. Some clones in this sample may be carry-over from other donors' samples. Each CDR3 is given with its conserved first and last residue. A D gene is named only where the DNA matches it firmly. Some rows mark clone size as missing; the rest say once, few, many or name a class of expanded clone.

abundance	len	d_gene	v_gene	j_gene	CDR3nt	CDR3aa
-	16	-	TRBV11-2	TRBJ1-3	TGTGCCAGCAGCTTATCTGGGACTTTCTCTGGAAACACCATATATTTT	CASSLSGTFSGNTIYF
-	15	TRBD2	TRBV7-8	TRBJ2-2	TGTGCCAGCAGCTTCAGCGGGGCGAACACCGGGGAGCTGTTTTTT	CASSFSGANTGELFF
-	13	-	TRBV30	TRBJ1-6	TGTGCCTGGAGTTCGCCGATGGTGGCACCCCTCCACTTT	CAWSSPMVAPLHF
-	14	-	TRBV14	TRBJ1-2	TGTGCCAGCAGCCAAGGTCAGGGAGCCTATGGCTACACCTTC	CASSQGQGAYGYTF
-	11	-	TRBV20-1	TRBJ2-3	TGCAGTGCTCGATTGACAGATACGCAGTATTTT	CSARLTDTQYF
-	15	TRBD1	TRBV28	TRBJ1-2	TGTGCCAGCAGCCCCCTCGGGACAGGAAACTATGGCTACACCTTC	CASSPLGTGNYGYTF
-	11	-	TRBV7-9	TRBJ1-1	TGTGCCAGCAGCACACAGCTGGAAGCTTTCTTT	CASSTQLEAFF
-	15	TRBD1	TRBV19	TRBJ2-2	TGTGCCTCATCCCGGACAGGGGGCAAGACCGGGGAGCTGTTTTTT	CASSRTGGKTGELFF
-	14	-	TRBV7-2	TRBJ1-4	TGTGCCAGCAGCCCGGACCTAATTAATGAAAAACTGTTTTTT	CASSPDLINEKLFF
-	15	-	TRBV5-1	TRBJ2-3	TGCGCCAGCAGCTTGGTTTCTAGCGCCGAGAGTTCGCAGTATTTT	CASSLVSSAESSQYF
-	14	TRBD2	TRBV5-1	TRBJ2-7	TGCGCCAGCAGCTTGAGCGGGGAGGGTTACGAGCAGTACTTC	CASSLSGEGYEQYF
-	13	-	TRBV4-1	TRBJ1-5	TGCGCCAGCAGCCGCGTACCGCTCCAGCCCCAGCATTTT	CASSRVPLQPQHF
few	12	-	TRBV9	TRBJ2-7	TGTGCCAGCAGCGTAGAGGGCTACGAGCAGTACTTC	CASSVEGYEQYF
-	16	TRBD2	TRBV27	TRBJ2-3	TGTGCCAGCACCCTCGAAGGCGGGAGGAGGGCAGATACGCAGTATTTT	CASTLEGGRRADTQYF
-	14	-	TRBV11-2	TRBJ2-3	TGTGCCAGCAGGGGTGGGACTAGCACAGATACGCAGTATTTT	CASRGGTSTDTQYF
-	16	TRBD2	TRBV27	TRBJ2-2	TGTGCCAGCAGTTTAGGGCTAGCGGTGAACACCGGGGAGCTGTTTTTT	CASSLGLAVNTGELFF
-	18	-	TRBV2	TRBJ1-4	TGTGCCAGCAGTGAAAGGGGCAGGGCCCTCTCAACTAATGAAAAACTGTTTTTT	CASSERGRALSTNEKLFF
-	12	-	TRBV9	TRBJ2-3	TGTGCCAGCAGCGTAGCGGTCGATACGCAGTATTTT	CASSVAVDTQYF
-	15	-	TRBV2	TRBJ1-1	TGTGCCAGCAGTGGGGGGAGAGGGCGTATCACTGAAGCTTTCTTT	CASSGGRGRITEAFF
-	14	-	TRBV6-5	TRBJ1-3	TGTGCCAGCAGTACCTATGCCTCTGGAAACACCATATATTTT	CASSTYASGNTIYF
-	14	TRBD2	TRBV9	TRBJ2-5	TGTGCCAGCAGCGTTAGCGGGAGTCGGGAGACCCAGTACTTC	CASSVSGSRETQYF
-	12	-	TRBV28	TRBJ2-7	TGTGCCAGCAGTTTATTCCCCTACGAGCAGTACTTC	CASSLFPYEQYF
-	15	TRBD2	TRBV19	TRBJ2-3	TGTGCCAGTAGGATGACTAGCGGTAGCACAGATACGCAGTATTTT	CASRMTSGSTDTQYF
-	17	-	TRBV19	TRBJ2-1	TGTGCCAGTAGTCAAACCGGACAGTATCAATTAAACAATGAGCAGTTCTTC	CASSQTGQYQLNNEQFF
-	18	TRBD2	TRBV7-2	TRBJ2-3	TGTGCCAGCAGCCCCATGCGCGGGGCTAGCGGGAGGGCGGATACGCAGTATTTT	CASSPMRGASGRADTQYF
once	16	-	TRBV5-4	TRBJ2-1	TGTGCCAGCGGAGGAGAGGGGCGCGGCTCCTACAATGAGCAGTTCTTC	CASGGEGRGSYNEQFF
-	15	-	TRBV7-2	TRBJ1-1	TGTGCCAGCAGTCGGACACGCATATTGAACACTGAAGCTTTCTTT	CASSRTRILNTEAFF
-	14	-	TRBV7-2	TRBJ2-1	TGTGCCAGCAGCTTCCTCGGTTCTAGCGATGAGCAGTTCTTC	CASSFLGSSDEQFF
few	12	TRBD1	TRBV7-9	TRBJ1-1	TGTGCCAGCAGACTACAGGGGAACCAGGCTTTCTTT	CASRLQGNQAFF
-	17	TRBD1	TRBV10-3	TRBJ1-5	TGTGCCATCAGTGAGACTCGGACAGGGGACCCTTATCAGCCCCAGCATTTT	CAISETRTGDPYQPQHF
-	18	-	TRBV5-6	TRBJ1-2	TGTGCCAGCAGCGGGAGGGGCGGATCCCCACCGGGGAGCTATGGCTACACCTTC	CASSGRGGSPPGSYGYTF
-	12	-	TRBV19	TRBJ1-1	TGTGCCAGTAGTATCCGGGCCGAGGAAGCTTTCTTT	CASSIRAEEAFF
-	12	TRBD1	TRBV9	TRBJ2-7	TGTGCCAGCAGCGAGGGACAGGGGGCTCAGTACTTC	CASSEGQGAQYF
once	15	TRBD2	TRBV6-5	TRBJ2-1	TGTGCCAGCAGCAGGGCTCGGAGCGGGAGCAATGAGCAGTTCTTC	CASSRARSGSNEQFF
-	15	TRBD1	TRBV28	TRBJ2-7	TGTGCCAGCAAGGTCCCAGGGGGTAGCTCCTACGAGCAGTACTTC	CASKVPGGSSYEQYF
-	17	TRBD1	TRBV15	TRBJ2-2	TGTGCCACCGGTGGATTTCTCGGACAGGGGGTTACCGGGGAGCTGTTTTTT	CATGGFLGQGVTGELFF
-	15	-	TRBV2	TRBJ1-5	TGTGCCAGCAGCGCGGACAGCCACAGCAATCAGCCCCAGCATTTT	CASSADSHSNQPQHF
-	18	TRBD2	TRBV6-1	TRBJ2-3	TGTGCCAGCAGTGAACGAGGGTTTAGCGGGGATAGCACAGATACGCAGTATTTT	CASSERGFSGDSTDTQYF
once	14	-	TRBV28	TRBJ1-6	TGTGCCAGCAGTTTATTACAGTTGAATTCACCCCTCCACTTT	CASSLLQLNSPLHF
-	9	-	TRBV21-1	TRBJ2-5	TGTGGCAGGGGAGAGACCCAGTACTTC	CGRGETQYF
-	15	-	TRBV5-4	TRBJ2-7	TGTGCCAGCAGCTTGACCGGGACGGGGTCCTACGAGCAGTACTTC	CASSLTGTGSYEQYF
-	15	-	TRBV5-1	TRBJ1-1	TGCGCCAGCAGCTTGGAGGCGGTTGTGAGCACTGAAGCTTTCTTT	CASSLEAVVSTEAFF
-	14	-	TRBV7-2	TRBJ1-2	TGTGCCAGCAGCTTAGTGGGGGGCGCCGGGGGCTACACCTTC	CASSLVGGAGGYTF
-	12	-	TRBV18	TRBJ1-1	TGTGCCAGCTCACCACCAGGATTTGAAGCTTTCTTT	CASSPPGFEAFF
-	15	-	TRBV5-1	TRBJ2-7	TGCGCCAGCAGCTTGAACCCGGCGAACCTCTACGAGCAGTACTTC	CASSLNPANLYEQYF
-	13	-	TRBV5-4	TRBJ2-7	TGTGCCAGCAGTCGACTGGGATCCTACGAGCAGTACTTC	CASSRLGSYEQYF
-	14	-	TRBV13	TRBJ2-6	TGTGCCAGCAGCCAACCCTCTGGGGCCAACGTCCTGACTTTC	CASSQPSGANVLTF
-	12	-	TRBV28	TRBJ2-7	TGTGCCAGCAGTTTTAGACCCTACGAGCAGTACTTC	CASSFRPYEQYF
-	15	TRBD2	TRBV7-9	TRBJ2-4	TGTGCCAGCAGGGAGCTAGCGGTAGCCAAAAACATTCAGTACTTC	CASRELAVAKNIQYF